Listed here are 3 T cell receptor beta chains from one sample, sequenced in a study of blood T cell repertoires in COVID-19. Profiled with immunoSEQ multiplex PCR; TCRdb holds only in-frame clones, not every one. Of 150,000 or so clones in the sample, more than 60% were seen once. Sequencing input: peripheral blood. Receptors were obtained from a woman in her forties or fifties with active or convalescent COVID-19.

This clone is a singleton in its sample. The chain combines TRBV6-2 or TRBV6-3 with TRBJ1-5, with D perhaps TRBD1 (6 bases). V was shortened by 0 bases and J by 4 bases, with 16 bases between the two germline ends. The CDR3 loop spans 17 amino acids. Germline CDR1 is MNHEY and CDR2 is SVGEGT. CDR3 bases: TGTGCCAGCAGTTACTCTCGACGAACCAGGGGAAATCAGCCCCAGCATTTT. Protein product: CASSYSRRTRGNQPQHF.

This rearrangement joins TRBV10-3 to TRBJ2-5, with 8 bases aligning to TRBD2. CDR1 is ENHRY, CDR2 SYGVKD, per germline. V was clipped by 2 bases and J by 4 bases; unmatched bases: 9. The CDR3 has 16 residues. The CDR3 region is CAISEGGPGTRETQYF. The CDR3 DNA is TGTGCCATCAGTGAGGGGGGACCCGGGACTAGAGAGACCCAGTACTTC.

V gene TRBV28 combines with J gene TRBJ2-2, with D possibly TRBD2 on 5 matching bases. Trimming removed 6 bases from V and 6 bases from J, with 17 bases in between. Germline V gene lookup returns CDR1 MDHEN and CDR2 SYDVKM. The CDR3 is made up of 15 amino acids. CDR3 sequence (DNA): TGTGCCAGCAGCTCCGGGAACAGTATCTCCGGGGAGCTGTTTTTT. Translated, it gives CASSSGNSISGELFF.